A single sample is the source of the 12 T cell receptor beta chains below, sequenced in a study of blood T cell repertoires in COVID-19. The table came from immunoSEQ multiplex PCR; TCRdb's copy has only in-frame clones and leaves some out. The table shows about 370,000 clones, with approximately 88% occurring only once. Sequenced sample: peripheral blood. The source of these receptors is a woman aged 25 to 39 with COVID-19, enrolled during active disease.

CDR3 loop: CASSVELAGVGSYNEQFF. The CDR3 nucleotides read TGTGCCAGCAGCGTAGAACTAGCGGGGGTAGGCTCCTACAATGAGCAGTTCTTC. V usage is TRBV9 and J usage is TRBJ2-1; 11 bases are shared with TRBD2. Germline V gene data show CDR1 as SGDLS and CDR2 as YYNGEE. The CDR3 is 18 amino acids. The ends lost 0 bases at V and 0 bases at J; junction bases unmatched: 5. Variable domain in full (rest from reference TRBV9 and TRBJ2-1): DSGVTQTPKHLITATGQRVTLRCSPRSGDLSVYWYQQSLDQGLQFLIQYYNGEERAKGNILERFSAQQFPDLHSELNLSSLELGDSALYFCASSVELAGVGSYNEQFFGPGTRLTVL.

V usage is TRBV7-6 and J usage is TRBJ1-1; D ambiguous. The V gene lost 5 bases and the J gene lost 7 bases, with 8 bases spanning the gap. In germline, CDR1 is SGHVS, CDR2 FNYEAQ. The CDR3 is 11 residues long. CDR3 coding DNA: TGTGCCAGCAGCCATGGCGGTGAAGCTTTCTTT. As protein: CASSHGGEAFF.

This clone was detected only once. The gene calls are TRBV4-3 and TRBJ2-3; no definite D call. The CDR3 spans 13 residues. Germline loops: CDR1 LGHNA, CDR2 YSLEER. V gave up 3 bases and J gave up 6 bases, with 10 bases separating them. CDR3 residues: CASSQSPRDTQYF. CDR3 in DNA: TGCGCCAGCAGCCAGTCCCCCCGGGATACGCAGTATTTT.

CDR3 loop: CAIRPGTSGDGEQFF. The DNA for the CDR3 is TGTGCCATCAGGCCCGGGACTAGCGGTGACGGTGAGCAGTTCTTC. The J gene is TRBJ2-1, the V gene TRBV10-3; 11 bases agree with TRBD2. V lost 6 bases, J lost 9 bases, and 10 bases stayed unmatched. This CDR3 is 15 amino acids long. The germline V gene has CDR1 ENHRY and CDR2 SYGVKD.

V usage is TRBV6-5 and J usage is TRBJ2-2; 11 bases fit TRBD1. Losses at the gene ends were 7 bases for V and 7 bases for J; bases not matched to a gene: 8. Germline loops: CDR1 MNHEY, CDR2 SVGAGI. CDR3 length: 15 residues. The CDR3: CASTADRGLGGELFF. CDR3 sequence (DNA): TGTGCCAGCACCGCGGACAGGGGGCTGGGCGGGGAGCTGTTTTTT.

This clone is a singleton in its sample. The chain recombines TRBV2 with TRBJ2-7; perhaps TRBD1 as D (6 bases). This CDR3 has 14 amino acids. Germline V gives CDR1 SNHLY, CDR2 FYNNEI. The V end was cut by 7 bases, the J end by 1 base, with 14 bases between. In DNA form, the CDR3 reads TGTGCCAGCATTAAGGGGGACATGTCCTACGAGCAGTACGTC. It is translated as CASIKGDMSYEQYV.

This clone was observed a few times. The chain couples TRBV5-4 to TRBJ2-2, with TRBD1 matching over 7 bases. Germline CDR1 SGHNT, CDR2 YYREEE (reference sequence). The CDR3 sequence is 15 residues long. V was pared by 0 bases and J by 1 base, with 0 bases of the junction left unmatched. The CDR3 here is CASSLDRGNTGELFF. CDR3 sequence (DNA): TGTGCCAGCAGCTTGGACAGGGGGAACACCGGGGAGCTGTTTTTT.

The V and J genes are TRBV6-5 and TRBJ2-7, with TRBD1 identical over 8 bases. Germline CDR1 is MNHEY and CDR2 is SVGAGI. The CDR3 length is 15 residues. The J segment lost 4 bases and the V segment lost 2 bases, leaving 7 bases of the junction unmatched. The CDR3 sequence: CASSYVGDRLYEQYV. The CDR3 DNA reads TGTGCCAGCAGTTACGTAGGGGACAGGCTATACGAGCAGTACGTC.

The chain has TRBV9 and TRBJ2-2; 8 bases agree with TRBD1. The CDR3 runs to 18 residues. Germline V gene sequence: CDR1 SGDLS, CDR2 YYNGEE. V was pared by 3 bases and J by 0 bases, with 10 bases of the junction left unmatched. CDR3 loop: CASSAEIRTGSNTGELFF. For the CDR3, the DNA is TGTGCCAGCAGCGCCGAAATCCGGACAGGGTCGAACACCGGGGAGCTGTTTTTT.

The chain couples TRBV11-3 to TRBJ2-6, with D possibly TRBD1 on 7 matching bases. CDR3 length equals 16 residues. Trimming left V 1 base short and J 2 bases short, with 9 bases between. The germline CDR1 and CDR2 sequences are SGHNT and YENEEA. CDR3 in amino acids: CASSLGRGPGANVLTF. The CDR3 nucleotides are TGTGCCAGCAGCTTAGGGAGGGGGCCTGGGGCCAACGTCCTGACTTTC.

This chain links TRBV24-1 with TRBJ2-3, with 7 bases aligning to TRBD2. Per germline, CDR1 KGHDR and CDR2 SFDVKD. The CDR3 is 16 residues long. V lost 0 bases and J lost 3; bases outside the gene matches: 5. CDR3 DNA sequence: TGTGCCACCAGTGATTTGGGCGGGAGACGGACAGATACGCAGTATTTT. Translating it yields CATSDLGGRRTDTQYF.

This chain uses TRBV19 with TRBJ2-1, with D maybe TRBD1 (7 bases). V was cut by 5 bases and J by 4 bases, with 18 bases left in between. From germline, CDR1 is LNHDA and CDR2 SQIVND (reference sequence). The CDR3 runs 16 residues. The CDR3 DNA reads TGTGCCAGTAGTCCTGCAGGGGGACTCGGTTACAATGAGCAGTTCTTC. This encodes CASSPAGGLGYNEQFF.